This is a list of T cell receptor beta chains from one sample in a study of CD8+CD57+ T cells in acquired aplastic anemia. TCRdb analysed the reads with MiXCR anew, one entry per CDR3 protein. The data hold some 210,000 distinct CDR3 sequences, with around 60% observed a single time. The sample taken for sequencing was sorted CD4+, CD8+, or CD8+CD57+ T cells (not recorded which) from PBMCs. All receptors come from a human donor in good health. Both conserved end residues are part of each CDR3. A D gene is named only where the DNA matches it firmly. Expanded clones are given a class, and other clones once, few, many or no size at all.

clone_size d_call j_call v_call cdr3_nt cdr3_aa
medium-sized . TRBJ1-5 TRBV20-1 TGCAGTGCCACGCTTTTGGGGGCGAGTAATCAGCCCCAGCATTTT CSATLLGASNQPQHF
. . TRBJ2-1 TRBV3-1 TGTGCCAGCAGCCAAGGCCGGGGGGCGGGAGTAGGTGAGCAGTTCTTC CASSQGRGAGVGEQFF
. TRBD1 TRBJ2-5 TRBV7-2 TGTGCCAGCAGATTGACAGGGGGGGGGACCCAGTACTTC CASRLTGGGTQYF
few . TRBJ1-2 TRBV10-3 TGTGCCATCAGTGAGTCGCGGGATCTCGGGTATGGCTACACCTTC CAISESRDLGYGYTF
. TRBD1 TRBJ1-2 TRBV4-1 TGCGCCAGCAGCCTACAGGGGCTCGTACGATTCAACACCTTC CASSLQGLVRFNTF
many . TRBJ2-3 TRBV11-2 TGTGCCAGCAGCTTCGAACAGGGTCTTGGGGCAGATACGCAGTATTTT CASSFEQGLGADTQYF
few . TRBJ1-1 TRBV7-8 TGTGCCAGCAGCCACGGGACACCGAACACTGAAGCTTTCTTT CASSHGTPNTEAFF
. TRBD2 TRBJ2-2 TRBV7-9 TGTGCCAGCAGCTTATCCGCCCCAACAGCGGGAGGGGAGCTGTTTTTT CASSLSAPTAGGELFF
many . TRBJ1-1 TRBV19 TGTGCCAGTAGTGCTTTGGGAGGGCTGAACACTGAAGCTTTCTTT CASSALGGLNTEAFF
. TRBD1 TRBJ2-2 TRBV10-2 TGCGCCAGTCGAAAGGGGGCAACCGGGGAGCTGTTTTTT CASRKGATGELFF
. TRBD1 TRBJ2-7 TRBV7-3 TGCGCCAGCAGCCAGGACAGGGATGAGGGGACCTACGAGCAGTACTTC CASSQDRDEGTYEQYF
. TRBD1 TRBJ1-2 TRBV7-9 TGTGCCAGCAGCTACTCACAGGGGAATGGCTACACCTTC CASSYSQGNGYTF
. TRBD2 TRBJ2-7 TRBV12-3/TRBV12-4 TGTGCCAGCAGTCCCCGGGACTACCCCTACGAGCAGTACTTC CASSPRDYPYEQYF
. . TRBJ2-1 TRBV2 TGTGCCAGCAGTCCCAGGGGAGAAGAGCAGTTCTTC CASSPRGEEQFF
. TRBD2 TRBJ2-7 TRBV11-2 TGTGCCAGCAGCTCCACCGGGACTAGCGTCGAGCAGTACTTC CASSSTGTSVEQYF
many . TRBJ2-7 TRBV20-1 TGCAGTGCGACCCAACTAGCCTACGAGCAGTACTTC CSATQLAYEQYF
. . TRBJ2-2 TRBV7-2 TGTGCCAGCAGGCCTGGAGCGAACACCGGGGAGCTGTTTTTT CASRPGANTGELFF
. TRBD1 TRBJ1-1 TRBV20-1 TGCAGTCCTTCGGACAGGGGGAACACTGAAGCTTTCTTT CSPSDRGNTEAFF
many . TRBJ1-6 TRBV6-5 TGTGCCAGCAGTTACTCGAGTGTGAGCTCCTATAATTCACCCCTCCACTTT CASSYSSVSSYNSPLHF
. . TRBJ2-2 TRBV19 TGTGCCAGTCGTCCGGGACCTGGCACCGGGGAGCTGTTTTTT CASRPGPGTGELFF
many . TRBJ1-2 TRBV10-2 TGCGCCAGCAGTGAGGGGTACTATGGCTACACCTTC CASSEGYYGYTF
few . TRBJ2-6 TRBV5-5 TGTGCCAGCAGCTTGATGGAGGCCTTCTCTGGGGCCAACGTCCTGACTTTC CASSLMEAFSGANVLTF
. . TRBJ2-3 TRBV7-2 TGTGCCAGCAGCCTTCAAATCACAGATACGCAGTATTTT CASSLQITDTQYF
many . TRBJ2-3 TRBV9 TGTGCCAGCAGCCCAGAAGGAGGGGGGACTTCGAGCACAGATACGCAGTATTTT CASSPEGGGTSSTDTQYF
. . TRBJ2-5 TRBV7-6 TGTGCCAGCAGCCCCACCGGGACGCTGACCCAGTACTTC CASSPTGTLTQYF
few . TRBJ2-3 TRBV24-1 TGTGCCACCAGTGATAAACCGGGACGGAGAGGGGCAGCTACGCAGTATTTT CATSDKPGRRGAATQYF
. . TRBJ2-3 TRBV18 TGTGCCAGCTCAAACCCACTGGATACGCAGTATTTT CASSNPLDTQYF
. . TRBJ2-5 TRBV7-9 TGTGCCAGCACCAACCTGGGGCCATCCCCTTTTGGAGCCCAGTACTTC CASTNLGPSPFGAQYF
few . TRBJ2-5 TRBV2 TGTGCCAGCAGTGAAGAGGGATTCGGGACCCAGTACTTC CASSEEGFGTQYF
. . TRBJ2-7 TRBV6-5 TGTGCCAGCAGGGAGACAGGCTACGAGCAGTACTTC CASRETGYEQYF
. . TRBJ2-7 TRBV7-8 TGTGCCAGCAGCTTAGCCTCGGTGGGGGGCAGCTACGAGCAGTACTTC CASSLASVGGSYEQYF
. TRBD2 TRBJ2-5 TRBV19 TGTGCCAGTAGTACCAGCGGGGGCGGGAAGGCCCAGTACTTC CASSTSGGGKAQYF
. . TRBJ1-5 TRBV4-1 TGCGCCAGCAGCCAAGATAACTCCGGTGGCGGGCAGCCCCAGCATTTT CASSQDNSGGGQPQHF
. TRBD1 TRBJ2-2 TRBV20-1 TGCAGTGCTAGTAACAGGGGCACCGGGGAGCTGTTTTTT CSASNRGTGELFF
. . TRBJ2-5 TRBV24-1 TGTGCCACCAGTGATCCCCCCCCGACAGGAGGGGCCCAGTACTTC CATSDPPPTGGAQYF
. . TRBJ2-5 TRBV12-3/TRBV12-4 TGTGCCAGCATCGGGACGAGGGGGACCCAGTACTTC CASIGTRGTQYF
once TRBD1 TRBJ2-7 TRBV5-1 TGCGCCAGCAGCCGAATCCCACAGGGGGTAAACTACGAGCAGTACTTC CASSRIPQGVNYEQYF
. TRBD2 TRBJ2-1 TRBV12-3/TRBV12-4 TGTGCCAGCAGTTTAGGGGGAGGGAGTGAGCAGTTCTTC CASSLGGGSEQFF
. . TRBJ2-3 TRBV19 TGTGCCAGTAGTAATCGGGGGCCAGATACGCAGTATTTT CASSNRGPDTQYF
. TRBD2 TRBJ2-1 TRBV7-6 TGTGCCAGCAGCTTCGAAGCGGGGGGGCACAATGAGCAGTTCTTC CASSFEAGGHNEQFF
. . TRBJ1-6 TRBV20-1 TGCAGTGCTAGAGTCGAGGGAACTGCGGGTTCACCCCTCCACTTT CSARVEGTAGSPLHF
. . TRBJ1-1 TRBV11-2 TGTGCCAGCAGCTTAGGATTGCGGGCTTGGGACACTGAAGCTTTCTTT CASSLGLRAWDTEAFF
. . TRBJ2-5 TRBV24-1 TGTGCCACCAGTGATATGGGCAGCGAAGAGACCCAGTACTTC CATSDMGSEETQYF
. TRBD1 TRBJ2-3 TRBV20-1 TGCAGTGACTCGACAGGGGGCACAGATACGCAGTATTTT CSDSTGGTDTQYF
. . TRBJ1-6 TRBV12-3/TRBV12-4 TGTGCCAGCAGCGTAGGGGGGGCGTCACCCCTCCACTTT CASSVGGASPLHF
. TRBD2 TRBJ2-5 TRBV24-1 TGTGCCACCAGTGACGATCGGGTGCTAGCGGGGGGACAAGAGACCCAGTACTTC CATSDDRVLAGGQETQYF
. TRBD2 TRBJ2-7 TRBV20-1 TGCAGTGCTTTTCAGAGCGGGGATCCCTACGAGCAGTACTTC CSAFQSGDPYEQYF
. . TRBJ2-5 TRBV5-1 TGCGCCAGCAGCTTGGGGACAGCGAGAGAGACCCAGTACTTC CASSLGTARETQYF
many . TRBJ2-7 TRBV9 TGTGCCAGCAGCGTAGCGGGGCAGGATTCCTACGAGCAGTACTTC CASSVAGQDSYEQYF
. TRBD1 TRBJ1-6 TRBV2 TGTGCCAGCAGGGGGACAGGTACACCCCTCCACTTT CASRGTGTPLHF
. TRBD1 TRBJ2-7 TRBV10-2 TGCGCCAGCAGGAAGGGACAGGGAACCTACGAGCAGTACTTC CASRKGQGTYEQYF
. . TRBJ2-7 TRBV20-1 TGCAGTGCTAGTCGCGCGCTAGTCTCCTACGAGCAGTACTTC CSASRALVSYEQYF
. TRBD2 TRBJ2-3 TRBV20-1 TGCAGTGCACGACTAGCGGGAGGTGGAGGCACAGATACGCAGTATTTT CSARLAGGGGTDTQYF
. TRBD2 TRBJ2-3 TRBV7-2 TGTGCCAGCAGTGGAACAGGACTAGCGGGGGGGACAGATACGCAGTATTTT CASSGTGLAGGTDTQYF
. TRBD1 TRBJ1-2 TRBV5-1 TGCGCCAGCAGCTTAAGACAGGGGATTAACTATGGCTACACCTTC CASSLRQGINYGYTF
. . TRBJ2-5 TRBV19 TGTGCCAGTAGTGAGGGAGGCAGGGCGGCGGAGGCCCAGTACTTC CASSEGGRAAEAQYF
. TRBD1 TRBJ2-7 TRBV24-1 TGTGCCACCAGTGAAGGGACAGGCTCCTACGAGCAGTACTTC CATSEGTGSYEQYF
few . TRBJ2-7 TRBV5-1 TGCGCCAGCAGCCTGGAATGGGGCGAGCAGTACTTC CASSLEWGEQYF
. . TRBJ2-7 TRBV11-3 TGTGCCAGCAGCTTATCGAGCCTAACCTACGAGCAGTACTTC CASSLSSLTYEQYF
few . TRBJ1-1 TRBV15 TGTGCCACTCGAATCATGGGGAACACTGAAGCTTTCTTT CATRIMGNTEAFF